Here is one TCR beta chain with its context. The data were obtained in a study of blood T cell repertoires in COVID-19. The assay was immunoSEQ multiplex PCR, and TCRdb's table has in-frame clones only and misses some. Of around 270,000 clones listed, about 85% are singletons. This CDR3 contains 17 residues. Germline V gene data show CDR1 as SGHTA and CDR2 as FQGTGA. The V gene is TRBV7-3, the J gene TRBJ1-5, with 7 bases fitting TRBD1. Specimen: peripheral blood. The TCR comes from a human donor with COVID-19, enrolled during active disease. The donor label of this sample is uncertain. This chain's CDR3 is CAFGRQGWAYSNQPQHF. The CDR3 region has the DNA TGTGCTTTCGGGAGACAGGGATGGGCTTATAGCAATCAGCCCCAGCATTTT. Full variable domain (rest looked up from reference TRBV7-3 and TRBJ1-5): GAGVSQTPSNKVTEKGKYVELRCDPISGHTALYWYRQSLGQGPEFLIYFQGTGAADDSGLPNDRFFAVRPEGSVSTLKIQRTERGDSAVYLCAFGRQGWAYSNQPQHFGDGTRLSIL.